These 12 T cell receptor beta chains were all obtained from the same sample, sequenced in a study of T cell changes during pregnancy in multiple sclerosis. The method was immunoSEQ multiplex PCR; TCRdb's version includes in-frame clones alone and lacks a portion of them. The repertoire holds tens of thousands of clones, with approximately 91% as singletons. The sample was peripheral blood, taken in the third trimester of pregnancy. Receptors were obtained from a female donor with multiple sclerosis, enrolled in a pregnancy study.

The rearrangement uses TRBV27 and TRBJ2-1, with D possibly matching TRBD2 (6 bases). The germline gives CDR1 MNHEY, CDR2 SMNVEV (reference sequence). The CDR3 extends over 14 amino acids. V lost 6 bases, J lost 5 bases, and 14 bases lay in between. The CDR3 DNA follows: TGTGCCAGCAGGGCGGGACTTCTTAACAATGAGCAGTTCTTC. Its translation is CASRAGLLNNEQFF.

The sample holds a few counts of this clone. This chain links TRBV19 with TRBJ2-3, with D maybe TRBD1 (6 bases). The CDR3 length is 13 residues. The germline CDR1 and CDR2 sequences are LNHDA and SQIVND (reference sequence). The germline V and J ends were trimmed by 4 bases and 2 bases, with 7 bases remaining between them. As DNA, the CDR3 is TGTGCCAGTAGTAACAGGGACACAGATACGCAGTATTTT. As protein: CASSNRDTDTQYF.

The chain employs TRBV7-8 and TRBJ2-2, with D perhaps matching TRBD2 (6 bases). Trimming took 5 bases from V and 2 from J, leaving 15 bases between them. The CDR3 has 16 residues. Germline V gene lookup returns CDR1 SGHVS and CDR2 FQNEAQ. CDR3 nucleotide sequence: TGTGCCAGCAGCCAAGGAAGGGGAGGAAACACCGGGGAGCTGTTTTTT. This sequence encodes CASSQGRGGNTGELFF.

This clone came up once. DNA for the CDR3: TGCGCCAGCAGTTCAAGAGGGGGACAGGACAACACTGAAGCTTTCTTT. Translating it yields CASSSRGGQDNTEAFF. V usage is TRBV5-1 and J usage is TRBJ1-1, with 8 bases fitting TRBD1. The J segment lost 2 bases and the V segment lost 5 bases, leaving 11 bases of the junction unmatched. Germline-derived CDR1 and CDR2 are SGHRS and YFSETQ. The CDR3 is 16 amino acids. The full variable domain, its missing parts supplied by reference TRBV5-1 and TRBJ1-1, is KAGVTQTPRYLIKTRGQQVTLSCSPISGHRSVSWYQQTPGQGLQFLFEYFSETQRNKGNFPGRFSGRQFSNSRSEMNVSTLELGDSALYLCASSSRGGQDNTEAFFGQGTRLTVV.

In DNA form, the CDR3 reads TGTGCCACCCAGGGACAGTGGGACACTGAAGCTTTCTTT. As protein: CATQGQWDTEAFF. This chain connects TRBV18 to TRBJ1-1; the match to TRBD1 covers 7 bases. The germline V gene has CDR1 KGHSH and CDR2 LQKENI. CDR3 length: 13 amino acids. V lost 10 bases, J lost 3 bases, and 8 bases stayed unmatched.

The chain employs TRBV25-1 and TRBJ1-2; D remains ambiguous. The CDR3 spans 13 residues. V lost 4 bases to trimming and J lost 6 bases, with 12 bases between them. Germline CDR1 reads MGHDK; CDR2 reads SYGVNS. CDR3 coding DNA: TGTGCCAGCAGTGTACCCGGGGTTCATGGCTACACCTTC. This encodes CASSVPGVHGYTF.

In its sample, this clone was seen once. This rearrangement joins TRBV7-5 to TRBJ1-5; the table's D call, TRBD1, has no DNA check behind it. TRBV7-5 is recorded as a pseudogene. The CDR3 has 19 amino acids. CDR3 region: CARSSTPGQGTYSNQPQHF. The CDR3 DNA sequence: TGTGCCAGAAGCTCAACCCCGGGACAGGGGACTTATAGCAATCAGCCCCAGCATTTT.

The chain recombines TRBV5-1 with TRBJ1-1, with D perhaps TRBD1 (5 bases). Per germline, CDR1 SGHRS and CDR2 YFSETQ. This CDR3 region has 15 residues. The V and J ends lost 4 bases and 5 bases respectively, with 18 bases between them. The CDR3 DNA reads TGCGCCAGCAGCGTTTTAGGGGCGCTGAGGACTGAAGCTTTCTTT. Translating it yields CASSVLGALRTEAFF.

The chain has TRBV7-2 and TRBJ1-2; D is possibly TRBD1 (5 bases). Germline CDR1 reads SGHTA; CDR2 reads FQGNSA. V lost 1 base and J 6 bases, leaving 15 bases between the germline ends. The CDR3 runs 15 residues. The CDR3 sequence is CASSLDWGRVDGYTF. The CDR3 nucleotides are TGTGCCAGCAGCTTAGACTGGGGCAGGGTGGATGGCTACACCTTC.

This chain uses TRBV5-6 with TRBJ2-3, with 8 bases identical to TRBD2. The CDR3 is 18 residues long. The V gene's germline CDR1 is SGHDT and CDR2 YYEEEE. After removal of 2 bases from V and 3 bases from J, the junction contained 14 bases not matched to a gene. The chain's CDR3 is CASSFGHSGGLITDTQYF. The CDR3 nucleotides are TGTGCCAGCAGCTTCGGCCACTCGGGGGGGTTAATAACAGATACGCAGTATTTT.

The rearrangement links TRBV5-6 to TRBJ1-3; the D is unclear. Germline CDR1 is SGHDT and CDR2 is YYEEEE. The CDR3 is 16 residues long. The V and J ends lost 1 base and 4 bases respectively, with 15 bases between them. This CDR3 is CASSLLPGQTGNTIYF. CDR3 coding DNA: TGTGCCAGCAGCTTGCTCCCGGGTCAGACGGGAAACACCATATATTTT.

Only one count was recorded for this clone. The CDR3 is CASNRENEKLFF. The CDR3 DNA reads TGTGCCAGCAACAGAGAAAATGAAAAACTGTTTTTT. J is TRBJ1-4 and V is TRBV2; no clear D gene. V lost 7 bases and J 5 bases, leaving 8 bases between the germline ends. The CDR3 runs to 12 residues. Germline values: CDR1 SNHLY, CDR2 FYNNEI.